Listed below are T cell receptor beta chains from one sample, sequenced in a study of T cell responses to AZD1222 COVID-19 vaccine. TCRdb keeps only in-frame clones here, not all; method: immunoSEQ multiplex PCR. In the table there are 75,000 to 95,000 clones, more than 70% of which are singletons. Sequences were derived from peripheral blood, sampled on day 0 of AZD1222 vaccination. The receptors were gathered from an adult in good health. Each CDR3 is given with its conserved first and last residue. The D gene is left open where the match is weak. Clone size is shown for a subset of rows, as once, few, many or a class of expanded clone.

clone size: .; D gene: TRBD2; J gene: TRBJ2-1; V gene: TRBV29-1; CDR3 DNA: TGCAGCGTTGGCCCTAGCGGGGGGGCTGTTGAGCAGTTCTTC; CDR3 protein: CSVGPSGGAVEQFF
clone size: once; D gene: .; J gene: TRBJ1-1; V gene: TRBV7-5; CDR3 DNA: TGTGCCAGAAGCTATGGACAGGGGGAAGCTTTCTTT; CDR3 protein: CARSYGQGEAFF
clone size: once; D gene: TRBD2; J gene: TRBJ2-1; V gene: TRBV28; CDR3 DNA: TGTGCCAGCAGTTCGGGGGGGGGACCGAGCTCCTACAATGAGCAGTTCTTC; CDR3 protein: CASSSGGGPSSYNEQFF
clone size: .; D gene: .; J gene: TRBJ2-7; V gene: TRBV28; CDR3 DNA: TGTGCCAGCAGTTTTATCGGGTTCGACGAGCAGTACTTC; CDR3 protein: CASSFIGFDEQYF
clone size: .; D gene: .; J gene: TRBJ1-5; V gene: TRBV18; CDR3 DNA: TGTGCCAGCTCGTGGGGGGTCGGGAATCAGCCCCAGCATTTT; CDR3 protein: CASSWGVGNQPQHF
clone size: .; D gene: TRBD1; J gene: TRBJ2-3; V gene: TRBV6-5; CDR3 DNA: TGTGCCAGCAGTAGACAGGGACCCGATACGCAGTATTTT; CDR3 protein: CASSRQGPDTQYF
clone size: .; D gene: TRBD1; J gene: TRBJ1-5; V gene: TRBV6-5; CDR3 DNA: TGTGCCAGCAGCTTACAGGGGGCAGCTCAGCCCCAGCATTTT; CDR3 protein: CASSLQGAAQPQHF
clone size: .; D gene: .; J gene: TRBJ1-2; V gene: TRBV10-3; CDR3 DNA: TGTGCCATCAGTGAGTCGGCGGGGGTCTATGGCTACACCTTC; CDR3 protein: CAISESAGVYGYTF
clone size: .; D gene: .; J gene: TRBJ2-3; V gene: TRBV10-3; CDR3 DNA: TGTGCCATCAGTGAGCGGAGGGGGGGGCCATCTGGTGATACGCAGTATTTT; CDR3 protein: CAISERRGGPSGDTQYF
clone size: few; D gene: .; J gene: TRBJ2-1; V gene: TRBV4-3; CDR3 DNA: TGCGCCAGCAGCCAAGATGGGGTAGTGGGGTACAATGAGCAGTTCTTC; CDR3 protein: CASSQDGVVGYNEQFF
clone size: .; D gene: .; J gene: TRBJ2-2; V gene: TRBV13; CDR3 DNA: TGTGCCAGCAGCCCAAGAGGGGTCACCGGGGAGCTGTTTTTT; CDR3 protein: CASSPRGVTGELFF
clone size: once; D gene: TRBD2; J gene: TRBJ2-7; V gene: TRBV6-6; CDR3 DNA: TGTGCCAGCAGTCCGAGACTAGCGGGAGGGCCGAGCTACGAGCAGTACTTC; CDR3 protein: CASSPRLAGGPSYEQYF
clone size: .; D gene: TRBD2; J gene: TRBJ2-5; V gene: TRBV14; CDR3 DNA: TGTGCCAGCAGCCAAGGACTAGCATGGACCCAGTACTTC; CDR3 protein: CASSQGLAWTQYF
clone size: .; D gene: .; J gene: TRBJ1-3; V gene: TRBV7-2; CDR3 DNA: TGTGCCAGCAGCCGTGACAGGTTCTCTGGAAACACCATATATTTT; CDR3 protein: CASSRDRFSGNTIYF
clone size: .; D gene: .; J gene: TRBJ2-7; V gene: TRBV6-5; CDR3 DNA: TGTGCCAGCAGGGGCAGAGGGTACGAGCAGTACTTC; CDR3 protein: CASRGRGYEQYF
clone size: once; D gene: .; J gene: TRBJ2-1; V gene: TRBV2; CDR3 DNA: TGTGCCACCTCATGGTCCTACAATGAGCAGTTCTTC; CDR3 protein: CATSWSYNEQFF
clone size: .; D gene: .; J gene: TRBJ1-5; V gene: TRBV7-8; CDR3 DNA: TGTGCCAGCAGCCCCGCGGGGGGTGGTGGGCAGCCCCAGCATTTT; CDR3 protein: CASSPAGGGGQPQHF
clone size: .; D gene: TRBD1; J gene: TRBJ2-2; V gene: TRBV18; CDR3 DNA: TGTGCCAGCTCACCCCCAGGGACAGGGGCGGCCGGGGAGCTGTTTTTT; CDR3 protein: CASSPPGTGAAGELFF
clone size: .; D gene: TRBD1; J gene: TRBJ1-2; V gene: TRBV12-3/TRBV12-4; CDR3 DNA: TGTGCCAGCAGTAGACAGGGGGACGGCTACACCTTC; CDR3 protein: CASSRQGDGYTF
clone size: .; D gene: .; J gene: TRBJ1-5; V gene: TRBV2; CDR3 DNA: TGTGCCAGCACCCGGGAGGGGCTCCTTTATAGCAATCAGCCCCAGCATTTT; CDR3 protein: CASTREGLLYSNQPQHF
clone size: .; D gene: .; J gene: TRBJ1-5; V gene: TRBV4-2; CDR3 DNA: TGTGCCAGCAGCCCAACCTTCGACAGATATCAGCCCCAGCATTTT; CDR3 protein: CASSPTFDRYQPQHF
clone size: .; D gene: .; J gene: TRBJ2-3; V gene: TRBV7-9; CDR3 DNA: TGTGCCAGCAGCCAGAGTGTTACTAGCACAGATACGCAGTATTTT; CDR3 protein: CASSQSVTSTDTQYF
clone size: once; D gene: TRBD1; J gene: TRBJ1-1; V gene: TRBV7-2; CDR3 DNA: TGTGCCAGCAGCTCCCCCCTGGACAGGGGGCAGGAGAACACTGAAGCTTTCTTT; CDR3 protein: CASSSPLDRGQENTEAFF
clone size: .; D gene: .; J gene: TRBJ2-7; V gene: TRBV6-5; CDR3 DNA: TGTGCCAGCAGTCGCAACTCGGGAGAGCAGTACTTC; CDR3 protein: CASSRNSGEQYF
clone size: .; D gene: .; J gene: TRBJ2-3; V gene: TRBV7-2; CDR3 DNA: TGTGCCAGCAGCTTAGTAGGGCCAGATACGCAGTATTTT; CDR3 protein: CASSLVGPDTQYF
clone size: .; D gene: .; J gene: TRBJ1-5; V gene: TRBV15; CDR3 DNA: TGTGCCACCAGCAGAGTACCCAATAGCAATCAGCCCCAGCATTTT; CDR3 protein: CATSRVPNSNQPQHF
clone size: .; D gene: .; J gene: TRBJ2-3; V gene: TRBV5-1; CDR3 DNA: TGCGCCAGCAGCTTGTGGGTTACGCTCACAGATACGCAGTATTTT; CDR3 protein: CASSLWVTLTDTQYF
clone size: .; D gene: .; J gene: TRBJ2-7; V gene: TRBV7-9; CDR3 DNA: TGTGCCAGCAGCCGTAAACTACAGAGAAACTACGAGCAGTACTTC; CDR3 protein: CASSRKLQRNYEQYF
clone size: .; D gene: TRBD1; J gene: TRBJ1-1; V gene: TRBV7-2; CDR3 DNA: TGTGCCAGCAGCACCGGGACAGGGCCCACTGAAGCTTTCTTT; CDR3 protein: CASSTGTGPTEAFF
clone size: .; D gene: .; J gene: TRBJ2-3; V gene: TRBV7-9; CDR3 DNA: TGTGCCAGCAGCTTACGAACAGGTCGGGTCGGGACAGATACGCAGTATTTT; CDR3 protein: CASSLRTGRVGTDTQYF
clone size: .; D gene: .; J gene: TRBJ1-2; V gene: TRBV10-3; CDR3 DNA: TGTGCCATCAGTGTCTCTATGGGGGATGGCTACACCTTC; CDR3 protein: CAISVSMGDGYTF